This TCR beta chain appears in the sequencing data of a study of control samples from healthy donors and cancer patients (dated by TCRdb to the early 2020s). The junction shows trimming of 2 bases on V and 0 bases on J, plus 11 bases between the germline ends. The CDR3 numbers 16 residues from cysteine through phenylalanine. The entry retains the CDR3 DNA only, 48 bases that are in frame from base 1. The germline V gene gives CDR1 as SGDLS and CDR2 as YYNGEE. This clone was seen only once. Its cognate antigen has yet to be identified. Base-call qualities are not available, and no considerably larger clone is one nucleotide away. Preparation of the library involved the immunoSEQ multiplex PCR assay. TCRdb holds this immuneACCESS table with in-frame rearrangements only. Some clones are missing; in checked studies, unresolved V genes explain under half, and the rest has no known cause. The sample has 95,000 to 130,000 clones on record, 88% of them singletons. Of the sample, 2.3% falls within the top ten clones.

The receptor's source is a woman in her 70s in good health. Sequences were obtained from blood. The sequence joins TRBV9 to TRBJ1-4, with no confidently assigned D gene. The encoded CDR3 is CASSVSAGTTNEKLFF. At the DNA level, the sequence is TGTGCCAGCAGCGTTTCCGCCGGGACAACTAATGAAAAACTGTTTTTT.